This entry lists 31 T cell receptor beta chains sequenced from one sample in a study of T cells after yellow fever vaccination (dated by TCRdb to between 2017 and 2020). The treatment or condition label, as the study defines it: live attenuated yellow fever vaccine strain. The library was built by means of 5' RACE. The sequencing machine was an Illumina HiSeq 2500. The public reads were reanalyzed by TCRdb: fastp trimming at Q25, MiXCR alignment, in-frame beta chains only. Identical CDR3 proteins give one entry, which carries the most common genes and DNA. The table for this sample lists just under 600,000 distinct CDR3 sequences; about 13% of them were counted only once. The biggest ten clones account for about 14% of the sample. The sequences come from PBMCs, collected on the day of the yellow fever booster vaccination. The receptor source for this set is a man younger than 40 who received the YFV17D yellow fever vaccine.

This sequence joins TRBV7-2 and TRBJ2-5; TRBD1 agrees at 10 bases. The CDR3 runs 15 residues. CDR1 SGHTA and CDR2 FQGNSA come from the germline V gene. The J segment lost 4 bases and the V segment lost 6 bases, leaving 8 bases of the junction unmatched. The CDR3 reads CASRQWTGGLETQYF. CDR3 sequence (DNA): TGTGCCAGCAGACAATGGACAGGGGGTTTAGAGACCCAGTACTTC.

This CDR3 reads CSASLPSSYNEQFF. In DNA form, the CDR3 reads TGCAGTGCTAGTCTCCCAAGCTCCTACAATGAGCAGTTCTTC. This chain joins TRBV20-1 and TRBJ2-1, with D unresolved. The CDR3 totals 14 residues. The V end lost 3 bases, the J end lost 0 bases, and 9 bases lay between the germline ends. Germline V gene data show CDR1 as DFQATT and CDR2 as SNEGSKA (reference sequence).

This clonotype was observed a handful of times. This CDR3 reads CASRWVGATNEQFF. Written as DNA, the CDR3 is TGTGCCAGTCGGTGGGTGGGCGCCACCAATGAGCAGTTCTTC. This chain uses TRBV7-2 with TRBJ2-1, with D unclear. This CDR3 has 14 residues. CDR1 is SGHTA and CDR2 is FQGNSA in the germline V gene. Trimming pared 9 bases from V and 6 bases from J, leaving 18 bases between. The complete variable domain, with remaining parts taken from reference TRBV7-2 and TRBJ2-1, reads GAGVSQSPSNKVTEKGKDVELRCDPISGHTALYWYRQSLGQGLEFLIYFQGNSAPDKSGLPSDRFSAERTGGSVSTLTIQRTQQEDSAVYLCASRWVGATNEQFFGPGTRLTVL.

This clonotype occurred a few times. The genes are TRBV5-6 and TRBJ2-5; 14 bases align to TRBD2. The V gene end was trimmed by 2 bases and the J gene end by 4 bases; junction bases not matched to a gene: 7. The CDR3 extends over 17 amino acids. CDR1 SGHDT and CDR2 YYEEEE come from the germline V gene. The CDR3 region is CASSLGTSGSRAETQYF. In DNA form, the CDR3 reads TGTGCCAGCAGCTTAGGGACTAGCGGGAGTAGGGCAGAGACCCAGTACTTC.

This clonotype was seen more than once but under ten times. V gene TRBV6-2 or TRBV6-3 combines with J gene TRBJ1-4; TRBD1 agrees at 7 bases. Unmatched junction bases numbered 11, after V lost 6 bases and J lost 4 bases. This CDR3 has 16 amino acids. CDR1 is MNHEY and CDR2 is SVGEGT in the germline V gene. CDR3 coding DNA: TGTGCCAGCAGCAGAGCGGGGACAGAGAATAATGAAAAACTGTTTTTT. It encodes CASSRAGTENNEKLFF.

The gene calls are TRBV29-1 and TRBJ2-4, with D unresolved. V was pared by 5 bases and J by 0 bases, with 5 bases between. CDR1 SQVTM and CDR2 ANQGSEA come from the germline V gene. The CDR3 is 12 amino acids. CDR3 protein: CSVRVAKNIQYF. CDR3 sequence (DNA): TGCAGCGTTCGAGTAGCCAAAAACATTCAGTACTTC.

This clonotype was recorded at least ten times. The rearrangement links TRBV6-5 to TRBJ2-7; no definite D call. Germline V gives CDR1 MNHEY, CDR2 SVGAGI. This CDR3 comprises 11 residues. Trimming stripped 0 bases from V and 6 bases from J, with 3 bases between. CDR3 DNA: TGTGCCAGCAGTTACTCTCGCGAGCAGTACTTC. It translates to CASSYSREQYF.

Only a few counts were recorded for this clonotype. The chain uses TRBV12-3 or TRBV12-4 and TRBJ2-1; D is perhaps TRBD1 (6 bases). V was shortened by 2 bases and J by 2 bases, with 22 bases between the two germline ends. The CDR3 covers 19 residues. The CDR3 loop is CASSLTRSYRVFTYNEQFF. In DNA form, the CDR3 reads TGTGCCAGCAGTTTAACACGCTCCTACAGGGTTTTTACCTACAATGAGCAGTTCTTC.

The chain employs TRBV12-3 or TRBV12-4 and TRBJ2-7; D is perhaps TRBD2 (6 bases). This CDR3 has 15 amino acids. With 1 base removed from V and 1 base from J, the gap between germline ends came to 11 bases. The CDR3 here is CASSLGGGTSYEQYF. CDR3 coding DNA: TGTGCCAGCAGTTTAGGAGGCGGGACTTCCTACGAGCAGTACTTC.

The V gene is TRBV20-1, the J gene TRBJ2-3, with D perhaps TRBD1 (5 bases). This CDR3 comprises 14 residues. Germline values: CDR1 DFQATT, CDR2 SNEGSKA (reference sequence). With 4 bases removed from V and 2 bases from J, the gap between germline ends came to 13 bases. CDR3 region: CSAIRTTNTDTQYF. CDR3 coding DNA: TGCAGTGCTATCAGGACAACTAACACAGATACGCAGTATTTT.

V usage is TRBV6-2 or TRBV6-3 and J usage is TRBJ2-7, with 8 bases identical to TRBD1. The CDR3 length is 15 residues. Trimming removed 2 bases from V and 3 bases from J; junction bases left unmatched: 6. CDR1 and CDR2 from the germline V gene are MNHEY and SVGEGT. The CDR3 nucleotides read TGTGCCAGCAGTTACGGACAGGGCGGCCACTACGAGCAGTACTTC. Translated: CASSYGQGGHYEQYF.

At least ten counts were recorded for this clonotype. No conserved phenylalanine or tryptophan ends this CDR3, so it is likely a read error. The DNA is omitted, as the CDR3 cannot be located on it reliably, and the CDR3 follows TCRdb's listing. The CDR3 spells CATWLTWS. The genes are TRBV24-1 and TRBJ2-1. Germline lookup yields CDR1 KGHDR and CDR2 SFDVKD. 8 amino acids form the CDR3, both terminal residues included.

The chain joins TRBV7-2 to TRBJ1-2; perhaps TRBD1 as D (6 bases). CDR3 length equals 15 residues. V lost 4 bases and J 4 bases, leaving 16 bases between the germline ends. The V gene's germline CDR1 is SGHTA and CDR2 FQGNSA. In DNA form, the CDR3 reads TGTGCCAGCAGCTCCTGGGACACGGGAGGCTATGGCTACACCTTC. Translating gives CASSSWDTGGYGYTF.

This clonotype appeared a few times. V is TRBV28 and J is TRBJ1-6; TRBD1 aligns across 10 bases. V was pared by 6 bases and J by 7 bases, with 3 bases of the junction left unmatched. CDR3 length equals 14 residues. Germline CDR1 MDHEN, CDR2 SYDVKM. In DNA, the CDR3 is TGTGCCAGCAGGGGGGACAGGGGCAATTCACCCCTCCACTTT. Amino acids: CASRGDRGNSPLHF.

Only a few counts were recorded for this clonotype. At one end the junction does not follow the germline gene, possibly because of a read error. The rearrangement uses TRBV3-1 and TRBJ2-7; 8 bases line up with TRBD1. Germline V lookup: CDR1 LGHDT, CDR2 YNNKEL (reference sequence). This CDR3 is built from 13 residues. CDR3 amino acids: CASSQVARDRRIF. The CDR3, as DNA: TGTGCCAGCAGCCAAGTGGCCCGGGACAGGAGGATCTTC.

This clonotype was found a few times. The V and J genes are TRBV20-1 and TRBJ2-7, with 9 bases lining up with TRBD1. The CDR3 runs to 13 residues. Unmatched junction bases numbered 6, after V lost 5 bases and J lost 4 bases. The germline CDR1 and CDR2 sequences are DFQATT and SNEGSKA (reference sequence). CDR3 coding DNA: TGCAGTGCTCGGACAGGGGATGGGTACGAGCAGTACTTC. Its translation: CSARTGDGYEQYF.

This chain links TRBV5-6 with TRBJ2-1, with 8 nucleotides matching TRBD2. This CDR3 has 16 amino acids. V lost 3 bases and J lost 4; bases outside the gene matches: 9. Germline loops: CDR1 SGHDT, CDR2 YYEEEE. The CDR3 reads CASSYPWASGYNEQFF. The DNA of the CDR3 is TGTGCCAGCAGCTACCCCTGGGCTAGCGGGTACAATGAGCAGTTCTTC.

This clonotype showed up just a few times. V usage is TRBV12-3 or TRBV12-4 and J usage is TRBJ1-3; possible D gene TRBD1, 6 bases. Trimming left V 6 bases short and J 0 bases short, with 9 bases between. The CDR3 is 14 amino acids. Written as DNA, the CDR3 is TGTGCCAGCAGCACAGGGATCTCTGGAAACACCATATATTTT. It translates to CASSTGISGNTIYF.

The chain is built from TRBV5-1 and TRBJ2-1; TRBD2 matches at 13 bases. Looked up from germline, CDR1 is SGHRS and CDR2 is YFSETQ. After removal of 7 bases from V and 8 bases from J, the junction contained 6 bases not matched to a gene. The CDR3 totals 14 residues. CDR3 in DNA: TGCGCCAGCCAAGGACTAGCGGGAGTATATGAGCAGTTCTTC. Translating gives CASQGLAGVYEQFF. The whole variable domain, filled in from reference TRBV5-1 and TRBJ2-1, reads KAGVTQTPRYLIKTRGQQVTLSCSPISGHRSVSWYQQTPGQGLQFLFEYFSETQRNKGNFPGRFSGRQFSNSRSEMNVSTLELGDSALYLCASQGLAGVYEQFFGPGTRLTVL.

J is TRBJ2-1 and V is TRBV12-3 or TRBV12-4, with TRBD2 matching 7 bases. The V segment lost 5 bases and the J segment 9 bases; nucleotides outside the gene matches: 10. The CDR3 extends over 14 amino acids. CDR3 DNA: TGTGCCAGCAGTAAGTCCGGACTAGTTAGTGAGCAGTTCTTC. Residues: CASSKSGLVSEQFF.

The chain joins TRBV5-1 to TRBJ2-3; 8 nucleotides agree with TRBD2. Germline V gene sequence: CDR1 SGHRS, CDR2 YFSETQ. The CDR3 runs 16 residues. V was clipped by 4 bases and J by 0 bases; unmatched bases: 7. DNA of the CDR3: TGCGCCAGCAGCCCGGGTTCTAGCGGGAGCACAGATACGCAGTATTTT. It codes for CASSPGSSGSTDTQYF.

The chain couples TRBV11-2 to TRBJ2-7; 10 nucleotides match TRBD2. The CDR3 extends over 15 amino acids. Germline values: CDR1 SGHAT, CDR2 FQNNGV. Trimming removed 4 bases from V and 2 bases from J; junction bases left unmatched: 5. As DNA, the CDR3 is TGTGCCAGCAGCTCCCCGGGACTAGCGACCTACGAGCAGTACTTC. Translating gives CASSSPGLATYEQYF.

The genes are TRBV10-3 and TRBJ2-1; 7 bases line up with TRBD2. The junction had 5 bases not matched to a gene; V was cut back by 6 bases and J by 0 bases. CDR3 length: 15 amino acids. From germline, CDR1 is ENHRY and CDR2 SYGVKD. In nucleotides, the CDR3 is TGTGCCATCAGGAGGGCGGGAGTCTCCTACAATGAGCAGTTCTTC. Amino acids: CAIRRAGVSYNEQFF.

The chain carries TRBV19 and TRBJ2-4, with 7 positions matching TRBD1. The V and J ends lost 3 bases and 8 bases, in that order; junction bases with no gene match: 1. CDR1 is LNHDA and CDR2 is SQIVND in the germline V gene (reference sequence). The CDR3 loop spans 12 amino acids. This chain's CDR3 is CASSIGQDIQYF. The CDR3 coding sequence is TGTGCCAGTAGTATCGGACAGGACATTCAGTACTTC.

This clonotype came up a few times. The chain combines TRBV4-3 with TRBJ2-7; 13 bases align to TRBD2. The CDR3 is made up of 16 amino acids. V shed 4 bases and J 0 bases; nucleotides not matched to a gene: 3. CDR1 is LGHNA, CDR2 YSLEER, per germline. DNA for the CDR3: TGCGCCAGCAGCCTAGGGACTAGCGGGACCTCCTACGAGCAGTACTTC. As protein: CASSLGTSGTSYEQYF.

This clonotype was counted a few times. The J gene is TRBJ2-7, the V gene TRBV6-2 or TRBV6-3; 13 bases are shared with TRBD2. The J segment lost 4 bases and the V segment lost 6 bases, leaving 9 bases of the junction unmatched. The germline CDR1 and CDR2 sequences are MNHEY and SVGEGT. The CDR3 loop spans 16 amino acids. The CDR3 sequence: CASRPTSGRALYEQYF. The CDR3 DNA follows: TGTGCCAGCAGACCAACTAGCGGGAGGGCCTTGTACGAGCAGTACTTC.

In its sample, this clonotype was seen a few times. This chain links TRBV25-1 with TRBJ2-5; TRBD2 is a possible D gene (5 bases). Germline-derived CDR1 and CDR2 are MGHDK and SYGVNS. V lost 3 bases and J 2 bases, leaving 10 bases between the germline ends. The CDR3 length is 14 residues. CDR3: CASSDTWRQETQYF. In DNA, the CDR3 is TGTGCCAGCAGTGACACATGGAGGCAAGAGACCCAGTACTTC.

Written as DNA, the CDR3 is TGTGCCAGCAGCCCAGCGGGCGGGAGGTCCTACAATGAGCAGTTCTTC. This gives the protein CASSPAGGRSYNEQFF. The V and J genes are TRBV7-6 and TRBJ2-1, with TRBD2 matching 8 bases. Trimming cost V 5 bases and J 1 base; bases outside gene matches: 7. The germline V gene encodes CDR1 SGHVS and CDR2 FNYEAQ. This CDR3 has 16 amino acids.

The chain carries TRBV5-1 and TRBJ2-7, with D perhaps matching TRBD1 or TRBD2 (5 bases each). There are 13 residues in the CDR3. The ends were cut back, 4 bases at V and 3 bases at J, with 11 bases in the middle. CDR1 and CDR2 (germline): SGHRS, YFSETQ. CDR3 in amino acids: CASSGDGYYEQYF. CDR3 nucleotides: TGCGCCAGCAGCGGGGACGGGTACTACGAGCAGTACTTC.

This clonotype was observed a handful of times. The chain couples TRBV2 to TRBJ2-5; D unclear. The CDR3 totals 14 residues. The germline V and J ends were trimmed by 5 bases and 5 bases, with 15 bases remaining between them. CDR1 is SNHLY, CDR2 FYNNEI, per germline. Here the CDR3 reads CASSSFRAGETQYF. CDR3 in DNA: TGTGCCAGCAGTTCCTTTCGGGCCGGGGAGACCCAGTACTTC.

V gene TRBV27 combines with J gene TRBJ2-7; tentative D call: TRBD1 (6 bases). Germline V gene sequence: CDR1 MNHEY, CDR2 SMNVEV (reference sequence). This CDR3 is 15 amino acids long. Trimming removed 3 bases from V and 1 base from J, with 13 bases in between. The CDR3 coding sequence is TGTGCCAGCAGTTTTAGGGGCAGGGGTTCCTACGAGCAGTACTTC. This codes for CASSFRGRGSYEQYF.